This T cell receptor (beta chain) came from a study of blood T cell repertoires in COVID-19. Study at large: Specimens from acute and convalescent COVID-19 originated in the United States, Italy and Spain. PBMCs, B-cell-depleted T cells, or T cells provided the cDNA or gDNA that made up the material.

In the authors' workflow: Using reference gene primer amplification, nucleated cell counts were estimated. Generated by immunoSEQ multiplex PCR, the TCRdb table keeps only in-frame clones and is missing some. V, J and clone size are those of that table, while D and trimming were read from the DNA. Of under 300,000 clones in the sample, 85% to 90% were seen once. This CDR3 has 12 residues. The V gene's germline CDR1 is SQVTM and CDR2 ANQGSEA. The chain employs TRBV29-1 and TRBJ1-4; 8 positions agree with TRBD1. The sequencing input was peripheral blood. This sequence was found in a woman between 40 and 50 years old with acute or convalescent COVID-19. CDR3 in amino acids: CSAQGANEKLFF. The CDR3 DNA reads TGCAGTGCACAGGGGGCTAATGAAAAACTGTTTTTT.